Detailed here is one TCR delta chain. It has no known antigen specificity. A far larger clone is one base from this, pointing to a likely read error. Other DNA sequences from this sample encode an identical CDR3 as well. Library creation used multiplex PCR. A 32-plex assay with primers for all 8 TRDV and 4 TRDJ genes covering the CDR3 was used to amplify genomic DNA. A 12-nucleotide UMI was added during around 3 barcoding PCR cycles, followed by a second PCR with Illumina adapter primers. AMPure XP beads were used to purify the libraries, whose quality was checked on a Fragment Analyzer using the HS NGS Fragment kit. Sequencing was run on an Illumina MiniSeq mid-output kit with around 22% PhiX and 150 cycles of paired-end reads. As for the authors' bioinformatics: Reads were processed with MIGEC version 1.2.9 to group reads by UMI and build error-corrected consensus sequences. Post-processing used modified VDJtools version 1.2.1 scripts and the tcR R package. TCRdb reanalyzed the public reads with the CATT caller, and identical DNA sequences were merged afterwards. The V and J calls shown here were made by TCRdb, not taken from the authors' results. Here the sample has thousands of delta-chain clones; roughly 10% occur a single time. Together, the top ten hold around 53% of the sample.

These data come from a study of DNA immune sequencing with unique molecular identifiers (TCRdb year 2020). At the level of the whole study: Using immunomagnetic cell separation, gammadelta T cells were enriched from buffy coats, and the genomic DNA of these cells was sequenced. The study developed and validated an ultrasensitive DNA-based TRD repertoire sequencing method using PCR-introduced unique molecular identifiers. All donors were healthy individuals, and approximately nine of the donors were profiled using sorted gammadelta T cells from peripheral blood. To compare enriched and non-enriched samples, about 100 ng of enriched gammadelta T-cell DNA and 1 ug of non-enriched PBMC DNA were sequenced. The method was checked using synthetic reference molecules and blood samples from healthy people. Fluorescence-activated cell sorting was used to enrich gammadelta T cells from the PBMC of about ten healthy people.

The germline V gene sets CDR1 to GEAIGNYY and CDR2 to EKD. The CDR3 starts with the cysteine, ends with the phenylalanine, and has 15 residues. The only DNA kept is the CDR3, 45 bases in frame from the first base. What the work shows at the level of the full study, not this receptor alone: TRD repertoire diversity varied between healthy donors, with several donors highly oligoclonal where top 5 clonotypes exceeded half of productive molecules. Among clonotypes in healthy donors, the most frequent TRD rearrangement was TRDV2 paired with TRDJ1. The primer-based approach cannot detect novel TRD sequences that are not targeted by the primers.

Specimen: gamma-delta T cells enriched from blood buffy coat, or unenriched PBMCs (not recorded which). The TCR sequence derives from a human donor in good health. The rearranged chain carries TRDV2 and TRDJ1, with 8 junctional bases fitting TRDD3. The nucleotides are TGTGCCTGTCAGAACCTGGGGGAGGACACGGATAAACTCATCTTT. Its protein reads: CACQNLGEDTDKLIF.